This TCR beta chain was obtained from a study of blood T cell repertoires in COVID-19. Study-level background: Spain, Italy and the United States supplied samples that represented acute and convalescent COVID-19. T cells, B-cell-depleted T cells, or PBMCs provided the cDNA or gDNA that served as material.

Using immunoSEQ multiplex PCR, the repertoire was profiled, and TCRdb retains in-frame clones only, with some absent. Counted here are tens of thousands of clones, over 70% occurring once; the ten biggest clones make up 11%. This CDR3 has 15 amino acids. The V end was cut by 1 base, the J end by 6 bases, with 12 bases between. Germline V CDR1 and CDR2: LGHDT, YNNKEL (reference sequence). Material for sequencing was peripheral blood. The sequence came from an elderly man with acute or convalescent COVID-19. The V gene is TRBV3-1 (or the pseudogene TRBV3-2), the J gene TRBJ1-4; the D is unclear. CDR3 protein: CASSQGGRRDEKLFF. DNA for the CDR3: TGTGCCAGCAGCCAAGGCGGCAGGAGGGATGAAAAACTGTTTTTT.